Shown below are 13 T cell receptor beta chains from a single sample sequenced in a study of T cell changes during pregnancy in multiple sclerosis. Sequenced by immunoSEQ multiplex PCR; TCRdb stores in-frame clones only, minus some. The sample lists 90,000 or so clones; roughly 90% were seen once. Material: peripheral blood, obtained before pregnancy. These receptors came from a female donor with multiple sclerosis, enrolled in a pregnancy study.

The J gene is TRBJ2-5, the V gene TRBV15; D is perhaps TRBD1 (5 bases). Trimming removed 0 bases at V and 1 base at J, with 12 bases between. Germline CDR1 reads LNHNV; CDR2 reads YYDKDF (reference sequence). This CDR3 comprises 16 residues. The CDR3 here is CATSRDGHIGQETQYF. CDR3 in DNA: TGTGCCACCAGCAGAGACGGACATATAGGCCAAGAGACCCAGTACTTC.

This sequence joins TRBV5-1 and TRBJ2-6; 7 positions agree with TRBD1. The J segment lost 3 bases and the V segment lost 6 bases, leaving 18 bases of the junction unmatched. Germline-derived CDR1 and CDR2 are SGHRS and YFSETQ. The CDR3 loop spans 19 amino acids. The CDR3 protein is CASTINLGQGVVGANVLTF. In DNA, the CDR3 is TGCGCCAGCACCATCAATCTAGGGCAGGGGGTGGTTGGGGCCAACGTCCTGACTTTC. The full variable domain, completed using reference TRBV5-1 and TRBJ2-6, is KAGVTQTPRYLIKTRGQQVTLSCSPISGHRSVSWYQQTPGQGLQFLFEYFSETQRNKGNFPGRFSGRQFSNSRSEMNVSTLELGDSALYLCASTINLGQGVVGANVLTFGAGSRLTVL.

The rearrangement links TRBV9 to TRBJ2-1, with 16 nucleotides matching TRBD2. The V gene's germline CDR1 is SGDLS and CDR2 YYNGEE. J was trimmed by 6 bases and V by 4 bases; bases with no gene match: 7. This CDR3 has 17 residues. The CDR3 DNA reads TGTGCCAGCAGCTTGGGACTAGCGGGAGGGGTTACCAATGAGCAGTTCTTC. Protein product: CASSLGLAGGVTNEQFF.

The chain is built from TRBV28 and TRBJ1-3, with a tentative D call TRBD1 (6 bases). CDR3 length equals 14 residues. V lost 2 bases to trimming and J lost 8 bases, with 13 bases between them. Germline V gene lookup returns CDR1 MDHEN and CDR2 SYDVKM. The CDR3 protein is CASSLRGLSDTIYF. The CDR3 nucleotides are TGTGCCAGCAGTTTAAGGGGGTTGTCGGACACCATATATTTT.

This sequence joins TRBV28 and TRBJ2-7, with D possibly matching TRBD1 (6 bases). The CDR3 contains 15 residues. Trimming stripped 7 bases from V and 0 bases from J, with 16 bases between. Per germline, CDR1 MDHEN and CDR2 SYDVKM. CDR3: CASTKQGLGSYEQYF. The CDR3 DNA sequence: TGTGCCAGCACTAAACAGGGTCTCGGCTCCTACGAGCAGTACTTC.

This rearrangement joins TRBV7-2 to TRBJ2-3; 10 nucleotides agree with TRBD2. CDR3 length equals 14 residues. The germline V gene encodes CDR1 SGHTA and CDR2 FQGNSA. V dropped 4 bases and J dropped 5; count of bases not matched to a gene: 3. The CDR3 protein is CASSSKRGGDTQYF. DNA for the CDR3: TGTGCCAGCAGCTCTAAGCGGGGGGGAGATACGCAGTATTTT. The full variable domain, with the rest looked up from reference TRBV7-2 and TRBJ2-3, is GAGVSQSPSNKVTEKGKDVELRCDPISGHTALYWYRQSLGQGLEFLIYFQGNSAPDKSGLPSDRFSAERTGGSVSTLTIQRTQQEDSAVYLCASSSKRGGDTQYFGPGTRLTVL.

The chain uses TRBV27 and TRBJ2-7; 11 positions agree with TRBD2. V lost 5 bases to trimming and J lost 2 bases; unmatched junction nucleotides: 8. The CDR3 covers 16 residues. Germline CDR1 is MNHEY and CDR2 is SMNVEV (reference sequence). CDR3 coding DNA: TGTGCCAGCAGTCCCGTTAGCGGGAGGGCCGCCTACGAGCAGTACTTC. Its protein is CASSPVSGRAAYEQYF.

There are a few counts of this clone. The DNA of the CDR3 is TGCAGCGTTGAAGATCCGGGACAAACCTACAAAAACATTCAGTACTTC. This gives the protein CSVEDPGQTYKNIQYF. The chain carries TRBV29-1 and TRBJ2-4; D perhaps matches TRBD1 (6 bases). This CDR3 has 16 residues. CDR1 is SQVTM and CDR2 is ANQGSEA in the germline V gene. Deletions cut 0 bases from V and 3 bases from J, with 15 bases between.

CDR3 DNA: TGTGCCAGCAGCTCTGGACAGGGGGATAGCAATCAGCCCCAGCATTTT. It translates to CASSSGQGDSNQPQHF. This chain uses TRBV7-9 with TRBJ1-5, with TRBD1 identical over 10 bases. Germline V gene data show CDR1 as SEHNR and CDR2 as FQNEAQ (reference sequence). The CDR3 runs to 16 residues. The ends lost 4 bases at V and 0 bases at J; junction bases unmatched: 3.

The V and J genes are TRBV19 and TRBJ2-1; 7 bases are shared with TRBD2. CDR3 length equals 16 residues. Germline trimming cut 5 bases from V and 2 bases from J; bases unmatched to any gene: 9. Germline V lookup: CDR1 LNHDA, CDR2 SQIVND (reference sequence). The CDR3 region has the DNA TGTGCCAGTAGTTCCCCGGGGGGAAGCGCCTACAATGAGCAGTTCTTC. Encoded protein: CASSSPGGSAYNEQFF.

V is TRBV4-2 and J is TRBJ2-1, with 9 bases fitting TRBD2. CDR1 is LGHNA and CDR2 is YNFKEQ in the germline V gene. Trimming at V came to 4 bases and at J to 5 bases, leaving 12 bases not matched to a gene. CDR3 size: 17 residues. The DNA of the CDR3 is TGTGCCAGCAGCCCCCTTGGGAGCGGGGGGATCCACAATGAGCAGTTCTTC. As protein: CASSPLGSGGIHNEQFF.

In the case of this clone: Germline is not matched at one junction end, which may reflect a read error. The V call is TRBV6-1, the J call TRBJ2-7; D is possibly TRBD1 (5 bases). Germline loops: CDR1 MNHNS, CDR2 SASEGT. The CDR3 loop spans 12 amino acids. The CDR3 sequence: CASSEALTEGHF. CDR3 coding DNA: TGTGCCAGCAGTGAAGCGCTGACAGAAGGGCACTTC.

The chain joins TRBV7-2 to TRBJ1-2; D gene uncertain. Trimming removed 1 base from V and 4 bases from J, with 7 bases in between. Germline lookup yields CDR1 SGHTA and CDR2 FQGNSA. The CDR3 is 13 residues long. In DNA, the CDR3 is TGTGCCAGCAGCTTAGGGCAGATCTATGGCTACACCTTC. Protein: CASSLGQIYGYTF.